These T cell receptor beta chains were read from a single sample in a study of preoperative IRX-2 immunotherapy in early breast cancer. Method: immunoSEQ multiplex PCR; TCRdb's copy keeps in-frame clones and lacks some. The sample has about 25,000 clones; over 75% are singletons. The input for sequencing was lymph node tissue, taken after IRX-2 immunotherapy. Receptors were obtained from a human donor with breast cancer. Each CDR3 is given with its conserved first and last residue. Each record gives: CDR3 length, V gene, J gene, D gene, clone size, CDR3 DNA, CDR3 protein. D genes are given only for firm matches. Expanded clones get a size class; other rows say once, few or many, or leave the size out.

17	TRBV5-1	TRBJ2-5	.	.	TGCGCCAGCAGCTTGGCTGATTCTACCAACGTAGTAAAGACCCAGTACTTC	CASSLADSTNVVKTQYF
16	TRBV11-3	TRBJ2-1	TRBD1	few	TGTGCCAGCAGCTTGGTGGGGACAGGGGGCCCCAATGAGCAGTTCTTC	CASSLVGTGGPNEQFF
16	TRBV1	TRBJ2-1	.	once	TGCGCCAGCAGCCAACTCGAGACAGCAACATACAATGAGCAGTTCTTC	CASSQLETATYNEQFF
17	TRBV6-8	TRBJ2-2	.	.	TGTGCCAGCAGTTACCCCGGGATTAGCGTGAACACCGGGGAGCTGTTTTTT	CASSYPGISVNTGELFF
12	TRBV6-8	TRBJ1-3	.	.	TGTGCCAGCAGGAGCTCTGGAAACACCATATATTTT	CASRSSGNTIYF
15	TRBV5-1	TRBJ1-4	TRBD1	few	TGCGCCAGCAGCTTGAGGGGACAGGGAGGGTCGGAACTGTTTTTT	CASSLRGQGGSELFF
13	TRBV6-8	TRBJ2-7	.	.	TGTGCCAGCAGCCAGGACAGATCCTACGAGCAGTACTTC	CASSQDRSYEQYF
18	TRBV5-1	TRBJ2-3	TRBD2	.	TGCGCCAGCAGCTTGGCCTCCCAGGCGAGCGGGGGATATGGTACGCAGTATTTT	CASSLASQASGGYGTQYF
14	TRBV28	TRBJ1-4	.	.	TGTGCCAGCAGTTTGCCCTCAACTAATGAAAAACTGTTTTTT	CASSLPSTNEKLFF
14	TRBV6-8	TRBJ2-5	.	.	TGTGCCAGCAGTTACGGGACCAACCAAGAGACCCAGTACTTC	CASSYGTNQETQYF
17	TRBV19	TRBJ1-3	.	.	TGTGCCAGTAGTTTGGCCTTGATAAGAGGCGCCGGAAACACCATATATTTT	CASSLALIRGAGNTIYF
15	TRBV6-8	TRBJ1-2	TRBD1	.	TGTGCCAGCAGGAAAGGGACAGGGGGCGACTATGGCTACACCTTC	CASRKGTGGDYGYTF
16	TRBV19	TRBJ2-7	TRBD2	.	TGTGCCAGTAGTATAGGACTAGCGGGGGTTTACTACGAGCAGTACTTC	CASSIGLAGVYYEQYF
17	TRBV28	TRBJ1-6	.	.	TGTGCCAGCAGCATAAGGCCCTGGGCAGGGAAAAATTCACCCCTCCACTTT	CASSIRPWAGKNSPLHF
13	TRBV7-4	TRBJ1-4	.	.	TGTGCCAGCAGCTTAAGGGTGAATGAAAAACTGTTTTTT	CASSLRVNEKLFF
16	TRBV6-4	TRBJ2-3	TRBD2	.	TGTGCCAGCAGTGAAGTCCTAGCGGGGGGAGCAGATACGCAGTATTTT	CASSEVLAGGADTQYF
15	TRBV11-3	TRBJ1-1	TRBD1	.	TGTGCCAGCAGCTTAGGCAGGGGGCACGACACTGAAGCTTTCTTT	CASSLGRGHDTEAFF
15	TRBV19	TRBJ2-1	TRBD2	.	TGTGCCAGTAGTATAGCGCGGGGGGCCTACAATGAGCAGTTCTTC	CASSIARGAYNEQFF
15	TRBV5-1	TRBJ1-4	TRBD1	.	TGCGCCAGCAGCCCCGGGACAGCCCCTAATGAAAAACTGTTTTTT	CASSPGTAPNEKLFF
15	TRBV18	TRBJ1-3	.	.	TGTGCCAGCTCACTAACCAGGGACTCTGGAAACACCATATATTTT	CASSLTRDSGNTIYF
15	TRBV18	TRBJ1-5	.	.	TGTGCCAGCTCACTCTCGGGGGCCTCTGTCCAGCCCCAGCATTTT	CASSLSGASVQPQHF
17	TRBV14	TRBJ1-4	.	.	TGTGCCAGCAGCCAGTACACAGGGTTCGCTACTAATGAAAAACTGTTTTTT	CASSQYTGFATNEKLFF
12	TRBV28	TRBJ1-1	.	.	TGTGCCAGCAGTCCTCCGGGACTGAGAGCTTTCTTT	CASSPPGLRAFF
15	TRBV19	TRBJ1-5	.	medium-sized	TGTGCCAGTAGTATAGACGGAAGGACCCGGCAGCCCCAGCATTTT	CASSIDGRTRQPQHF
19	TRBV7-6	TRBJ2-6	TRBD1	.	TGTGCCAGCAGCCAAGGAGTGGGACAGGGTTTCTCTGGGGCCAACGTCCTGACTTTC	CASSQGVGQGFSGANVLTF
17	TRBV18	TRBJ1-1	.	few	TGTGCCAGCTCACCACCTTGGTACAAGTTCATGAACACTGAAGCTTTCTTT	CASSPPWYKFMNTEAFF
15	TRBV5-1	TRBJ1-5	TRBD1	.	TGCGCCAGCAGCTCCCAGGGGGCGCGGGATCAGCCCCAGCATTTT	CASSSQGARDQPQHF
12	TRBV12-5	TRBJ1-4	.	.	TGTGCCAGTCGGTGGACTAATGAAAAACTGTTTTTT	CASRWTNEKLFF
14	TRBV19	TRBJ1-5	.	once	TGTGCCAGTAGTATAGGCGTGGAGAATCAGCCCCAGCATTTT	CASSIGVENQPQHF
15	TRBV5-2	TRBJ2-1	.	.	TGTGCCAGCAGCTCGGAGGCCGGACTCAACAATGAGCAGTTCTTC	CASSSEAGLNNEQFF
14	TRBV18	TRBJ2-7	.	few	TGTGCCAGCTCACCCCAGCGGGGACAATACGAGCAGTACTTC	CASSPQRGQYEQYF
14	TRBV7-5	TRBJ1-3	.	.	TGTGCCAGCAGTGGACAGGGGTCTGGAAACACCATATATTTT	CASSGQGSGNTIYF
15	TRBV18	TRBJ1-5	TRBD1	.	TGTGCCAGCTCACCACCGGACAGGGGTGATCAGCCCCAGCATTTT	CASSPPDRGDQPQHF
14	TRBV6-8	TRBJ1-4	TRBD1	.	TGTGCCAGCAGTGACAGGGGACCTAATGAAAAACTGTTTTTT	CASSDRGPNEKLFF
15	TRBV19	TRBJ1-5	.	few	TGTGCCAGTATTCCAAATCCTGAATTTACTCAGCCCCAGCATTTT	CASIPNPEFTQPQHF
17	TRBV30	TRBJ2-6	TRBD2	.	TGTGCCTGGAGGCGGGGGAGGTTAAAGACTGGGGCCAACGTCCTGACTTTC	CAWRRGRLKTGANVLTF
14	TRBV28	TRBJ1-1	.	once	TGTGCCAGTATTAAGGAGGCTGGGAACACTGAAGCTTTCTTT	CASIKEAGNTEAFF
12	TRBV28	TRBJ1-1	.	.	TGTGCCAGCAGTCCCGGGAGGACTGAAGCTTTCTTT	CASSPGRTEAFF
15	TRBV18	TRBJ2-2	.	.	TGTGCCAGCTCACCACCTACCGGGGGAACCGGGGAGCTGTTTTTT	CASSPPTGGTGELFF
16	TRBV18	TRBJ2-1	TRBD1	once	TGTGCCAGCTCACAAAGAGGACAGGGGGGCCACAATGAGCAGTTCTTC	CASSQRGQGGHNEQFF
20	TRBV6-8	TRBJ2-2	.	.	TGTGCCAGCAGTTACTCGATAAAGCGAGAGGGTCACAGGGTTTCCGGGGAGCTGTTTTTT	CASSYSIKREGHRVSGELFF
13	TRBV6-8	TRBJ2-1	.	.	TGTGCCAGCACCTTGGTGGGGGGAGGTGAGCAGTTCTTC	CASTLVGGGEQFF
13	TRBV18	TRBJ1-6	.	.	TGTGCCAGCTCGTCAGAGAGGAAGTCACCCCTCCACTTT	CASSSERKSPLHF